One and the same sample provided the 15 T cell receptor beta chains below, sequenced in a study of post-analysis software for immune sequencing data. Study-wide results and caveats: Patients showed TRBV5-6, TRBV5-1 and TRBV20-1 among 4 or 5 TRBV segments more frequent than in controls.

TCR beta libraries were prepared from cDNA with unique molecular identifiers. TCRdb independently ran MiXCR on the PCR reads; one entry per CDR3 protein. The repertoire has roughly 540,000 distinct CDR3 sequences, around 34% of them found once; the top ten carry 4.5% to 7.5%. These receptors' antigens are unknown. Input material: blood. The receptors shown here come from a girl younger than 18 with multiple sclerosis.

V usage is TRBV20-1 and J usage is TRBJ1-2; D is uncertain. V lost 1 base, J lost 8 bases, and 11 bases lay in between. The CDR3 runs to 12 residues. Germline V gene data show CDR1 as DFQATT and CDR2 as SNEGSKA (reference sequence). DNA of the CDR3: TGCAGTGCTAGAGCAGCTGTTCTAGGCTACACCTTC. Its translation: CSARAAVLGYTF.

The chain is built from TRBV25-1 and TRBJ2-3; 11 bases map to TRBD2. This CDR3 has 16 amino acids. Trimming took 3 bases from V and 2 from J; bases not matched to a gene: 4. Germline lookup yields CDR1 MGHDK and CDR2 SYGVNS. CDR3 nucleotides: TGTGCCAGCAGTGATGTGACTAGCGGGGACACAGATACGCAGTATTTT. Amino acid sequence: CASSDVTSGDTDTQYF.

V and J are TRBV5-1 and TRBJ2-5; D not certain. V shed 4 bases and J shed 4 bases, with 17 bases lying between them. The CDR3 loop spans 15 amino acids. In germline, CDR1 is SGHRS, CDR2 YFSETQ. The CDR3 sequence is CASSPRQGMRETQYF. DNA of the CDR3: TGCGCCAGCAGCCCCAGACAAGGAATGAGAGAGACCCAGTACTTC. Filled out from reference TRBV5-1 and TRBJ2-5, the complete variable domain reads KAGVTQTPRYLIKTRGQQVTLSCSPISGHRSVSWYQQTPGQGLQFLFEYFSETQRNKGNFPGRFSGRQFSNSRSEMNVSTLELGDSALYLCASSPRQGMRETQYFGPGTRLLVL.

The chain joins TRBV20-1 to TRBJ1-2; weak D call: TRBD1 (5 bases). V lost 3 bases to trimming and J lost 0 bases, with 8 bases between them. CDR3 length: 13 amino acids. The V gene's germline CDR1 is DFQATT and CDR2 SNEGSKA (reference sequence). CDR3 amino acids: CSARVRANYGYTF. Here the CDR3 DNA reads TGCAGTGCTAGGGTCAGGGCTAACTATGGCTACACCTTC.

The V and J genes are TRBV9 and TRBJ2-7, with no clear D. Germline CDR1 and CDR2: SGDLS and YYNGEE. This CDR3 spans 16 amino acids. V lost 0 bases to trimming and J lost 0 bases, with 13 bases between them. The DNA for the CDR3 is TGTGCCAGCAGCGTAGAGAGTGGCAGATCCTCCTACGAGCAGTACTTC. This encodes CASSVESGRSSYEQYF. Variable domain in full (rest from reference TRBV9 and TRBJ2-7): DSGVTQTPKHLITATGQRVTLRCSPRSGDLSVYWYQQSLDQGLQFLIQYYNGEERAKGNILERFSAQQFPDLHSELNLSSLELGDSALYFCASSVESGRSSYEQYFGPGTRLTVT.

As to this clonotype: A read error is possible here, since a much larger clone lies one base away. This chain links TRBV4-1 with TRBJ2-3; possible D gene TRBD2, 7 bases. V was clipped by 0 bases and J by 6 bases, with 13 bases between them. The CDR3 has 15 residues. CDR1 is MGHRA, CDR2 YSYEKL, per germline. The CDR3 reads CASSQDAGGGDTQYF. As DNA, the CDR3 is TGCGCCAGCAGCCAAGATGCTGGCGGGGGCGATACGCAGTATTTT.

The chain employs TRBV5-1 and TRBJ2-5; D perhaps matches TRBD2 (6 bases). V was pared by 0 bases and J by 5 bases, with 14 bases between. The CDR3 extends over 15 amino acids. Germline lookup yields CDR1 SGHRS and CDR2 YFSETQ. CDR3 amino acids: CASSLGELARETQYF. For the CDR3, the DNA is TGCGCCAGCAGCTTGGGAGAGCTAGCGAGGGAGACCCAGTACTTC.

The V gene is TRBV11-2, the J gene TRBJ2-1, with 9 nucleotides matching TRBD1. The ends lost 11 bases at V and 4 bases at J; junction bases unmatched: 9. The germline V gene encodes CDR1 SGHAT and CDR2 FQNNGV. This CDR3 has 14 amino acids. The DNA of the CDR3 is TGTGCCGGCACCCCCGGACAGGGGTACAATGAGCAGTTCTTC. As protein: CAGTPGQGYNEQFF.

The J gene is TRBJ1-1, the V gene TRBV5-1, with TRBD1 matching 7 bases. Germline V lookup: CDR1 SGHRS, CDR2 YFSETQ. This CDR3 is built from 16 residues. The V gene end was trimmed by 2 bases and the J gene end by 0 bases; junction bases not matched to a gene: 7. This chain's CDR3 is CASSFSGGPVNTEAFF. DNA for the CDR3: TGCGCCAGCAGCTTCTCAGGGGGGCCGGTGAACACTGAAGCTTTCTTT. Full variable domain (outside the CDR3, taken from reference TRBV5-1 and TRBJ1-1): KAGVTQTPRYLIKTRGQQVTLSCSPISGHRSVSWYQQTPGQGLQFLFEYFSETQRNKGNFPGRFSGRQFSNSRSEMNVSTLELGDSALYLCASSFSGGPVNTEAFFGQGTRLTVV.

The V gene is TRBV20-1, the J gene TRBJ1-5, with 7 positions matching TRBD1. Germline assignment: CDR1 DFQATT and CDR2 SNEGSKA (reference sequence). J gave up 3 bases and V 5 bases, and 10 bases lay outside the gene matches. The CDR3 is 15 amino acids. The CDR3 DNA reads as TGCAGTGCTCGTATCGACAGGGCCTACAATCAGCCCCAGCATTTT. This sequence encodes CSARIDRAYNQPQHF.

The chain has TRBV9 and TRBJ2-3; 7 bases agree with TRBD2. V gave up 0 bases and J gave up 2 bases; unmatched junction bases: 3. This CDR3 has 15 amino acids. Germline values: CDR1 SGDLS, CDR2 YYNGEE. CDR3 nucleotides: TGTGCCAGCAGCGTAGGACGGGGGGACACAGATACGCAGTATTTT. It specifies CASSVGRGDTDTQYF.

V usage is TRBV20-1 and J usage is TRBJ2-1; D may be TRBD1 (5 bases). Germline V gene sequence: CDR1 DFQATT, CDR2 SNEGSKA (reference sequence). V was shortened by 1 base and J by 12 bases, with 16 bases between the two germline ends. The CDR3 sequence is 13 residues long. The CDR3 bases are TGCAGTGCTAGAGGTTTCCTCGGGCAGGGGCAGTTCTTC. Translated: CSARGFLGQGQFF.

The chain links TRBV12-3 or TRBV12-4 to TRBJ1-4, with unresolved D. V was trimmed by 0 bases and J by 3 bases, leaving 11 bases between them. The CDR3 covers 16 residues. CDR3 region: CASSLALRGSNEKLFF. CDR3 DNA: TGTGCCAGCAGTTTAGCGCTCCGGGGTTCTAATGAAAAACTGTTTTTT.

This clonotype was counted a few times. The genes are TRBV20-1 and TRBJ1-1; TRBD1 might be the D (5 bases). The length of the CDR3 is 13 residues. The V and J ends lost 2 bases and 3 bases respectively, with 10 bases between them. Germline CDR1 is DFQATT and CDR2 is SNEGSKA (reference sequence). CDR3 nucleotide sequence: TGCAGTGCTAGAACTCCGGGGGACACTGAAGCTTTCTTT. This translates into CSARTPGDTEAFF.

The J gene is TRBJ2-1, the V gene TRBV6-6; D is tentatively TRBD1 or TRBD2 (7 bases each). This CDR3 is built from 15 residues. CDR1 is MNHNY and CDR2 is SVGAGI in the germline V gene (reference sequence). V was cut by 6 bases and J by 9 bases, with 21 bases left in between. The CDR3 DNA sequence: TGTGCCAGCAGACCACAGGGGCCCACGGGAGGTGAGCAGTTCTTC. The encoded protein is CASRPQGPTGGEQFF.